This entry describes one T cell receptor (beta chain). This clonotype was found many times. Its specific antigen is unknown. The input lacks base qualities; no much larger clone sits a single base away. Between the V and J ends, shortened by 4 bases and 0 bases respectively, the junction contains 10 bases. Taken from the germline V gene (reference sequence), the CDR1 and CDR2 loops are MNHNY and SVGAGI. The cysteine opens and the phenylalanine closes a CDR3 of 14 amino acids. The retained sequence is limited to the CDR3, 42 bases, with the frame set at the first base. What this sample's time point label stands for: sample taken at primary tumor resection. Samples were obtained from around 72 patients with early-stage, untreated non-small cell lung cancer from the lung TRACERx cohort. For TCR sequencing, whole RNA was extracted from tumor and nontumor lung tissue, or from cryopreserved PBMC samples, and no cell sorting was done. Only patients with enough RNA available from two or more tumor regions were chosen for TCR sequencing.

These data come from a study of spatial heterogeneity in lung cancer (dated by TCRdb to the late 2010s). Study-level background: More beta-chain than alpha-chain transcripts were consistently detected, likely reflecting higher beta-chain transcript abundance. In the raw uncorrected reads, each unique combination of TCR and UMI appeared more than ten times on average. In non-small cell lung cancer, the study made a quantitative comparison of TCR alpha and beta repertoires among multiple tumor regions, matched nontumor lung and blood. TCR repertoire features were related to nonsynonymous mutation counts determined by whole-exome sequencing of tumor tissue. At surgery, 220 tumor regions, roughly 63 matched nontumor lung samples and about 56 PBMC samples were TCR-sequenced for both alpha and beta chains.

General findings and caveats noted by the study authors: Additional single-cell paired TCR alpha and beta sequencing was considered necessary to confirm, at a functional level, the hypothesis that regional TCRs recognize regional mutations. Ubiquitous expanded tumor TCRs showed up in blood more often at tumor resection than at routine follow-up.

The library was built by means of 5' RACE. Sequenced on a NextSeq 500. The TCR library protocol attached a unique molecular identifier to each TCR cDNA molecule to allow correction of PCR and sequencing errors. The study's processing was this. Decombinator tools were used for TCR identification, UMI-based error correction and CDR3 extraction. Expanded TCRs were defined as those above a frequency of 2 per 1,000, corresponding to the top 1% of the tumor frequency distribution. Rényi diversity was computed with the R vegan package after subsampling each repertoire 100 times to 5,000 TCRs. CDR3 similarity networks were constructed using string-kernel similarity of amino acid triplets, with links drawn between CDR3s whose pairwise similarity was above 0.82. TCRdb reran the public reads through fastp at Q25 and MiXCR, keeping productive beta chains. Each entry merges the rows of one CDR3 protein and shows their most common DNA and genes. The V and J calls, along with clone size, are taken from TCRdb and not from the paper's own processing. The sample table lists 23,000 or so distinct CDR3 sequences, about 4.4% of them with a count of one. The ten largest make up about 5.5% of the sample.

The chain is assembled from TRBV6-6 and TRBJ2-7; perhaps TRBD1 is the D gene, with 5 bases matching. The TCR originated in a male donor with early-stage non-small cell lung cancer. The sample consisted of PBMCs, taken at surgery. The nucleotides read TGTGCCAGCAGTTTATCGACAGCCTCCTACGAGCAGTACTTC. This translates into CASSLSTASYEQYF.